These 8 T cell receptor beta chains originate from one sample sequenced in a study of CD8 T cells in Susac syndrome. cDNA came from roughly 0.5 to 1 ug RNA primed by random hexamers. TCRdb processed the immunoSEQ multiplex PCR reads anew with MiXCR; each CDR3 protein has one entry. The sample lists fewer than 350,000 distinct CDR3 sequences, about 88% occurring once. The sequenced sample was CD8+ T cells from PBMCs. The receptor set was obtained from a human donor with multiple sclerosis.

V and J are TRBV11-2 and TRBJ2-7; 7 bases agree with TRBD2. Unmatched junction bases numbered 12, after V lost 0 bases and J lost 4 bases. In germline, CDR1 is SGHAT, CDR2 FQNNGV. The CDR3 has 17 residues. The CDR3 DNA reads TGTGCCAGCAGCTTAGATCTTGTACTAGCGATCAAATACGAGCAGTACTTC. It translates to CASSLDLVLAIKYEQYF.

This clonotype was detected only once. J is TRBJ2-7 and V is TRBV3-1; D uncertain. Germline CDR1 reads LGHDT; CDR2 reads YNNKEL (reference sequence). The CDR3 has 13 amino acids. V dropped 2 bases and J dropped 3 bases, with 8 bases sitting between them. The CDR3: CASSQLLYYEQYF. The CDR3 bases are TGTGCCAGCAGCCAACTCCTGTACTACGAGCAGTACTTC.

The V call is TRBV7-8, the J call TRBJ2-4, with 7 bases aligning to TRBD1. V dropped 1 base and J dropped 0; count of bases not matched to a gene: 15. The CDR3 has 20 amino acids. Germline CDR1 reads SGHVS; CDR2 reads FQNEAQ. The CDR3 spells CASSLEIWTGPPLAKNIQYF. The CDR3 DNA follows: TGTGCCAGCAGCTTAGAGATCTGGACAGGTCCTCCCCTAGCCAAAAACATTCAGTACTTC.

This rearrangement joins TRBV6-2 or TRBV6-3 to TRBJ2-7; 11 bases fit TRBD2. After removal of 7 bases from V and 4 bases from J, the junction contained 9 bases not matched to a gene. This CDR3 contains 15 residues. The V gene's germline CDR1 is MNHEY and CDR2 SVGEGT. CDR3 sequence reads: CASTQAGTSGYEQYF. DNA of the CDR3: TGTGCCAGCACCCAGGCCGGGACTAGCGGTTACGAGCAGTACTTC.

The chain joins TRBV4-3 to TRBJ2-6; perhaps TRBD2 as D (6 bases). From germline, CDR1 is LGHNA and CDR2 YSLEER. The V end was cut by 0 bases, the J end by 4 bases, with 10 bases between. CDR3 length: 16 amino acids. In nucleotides, the CDR3 is TGCGCCAGCAGCCAAGATGGGAGGACCGGGGCCAACGTCCTGACTTTC. Protein: CASSQDGRTGANVLTF.

This clonotype was observed once. V and J are TRBV7-9 and TRBJ2-7; unclear D gene. The CDR3 is 14 amino acids. Between the trimmed V and J ends, which lost 5 bases and 3 bases, there was a span of 14 bases. The germline V gene encodes CDR1 SEHNR and CDR2 FQNEAQ (reference sequence). This CDR3 reads CASSPSSSRYEQYF. CDR3 nucleotides: TGTGCCAGCAGCCCTAGTAGTAGCCGCTACGAGCAGTACTTC.

This clonotype was observed once. V is TRBV7-9 and J is TRBJ2-3, with a weak D call TRBD1 (7 bases). V lost 8 bases to trimming and J lost 1 base, with 28 bases between them. Germline loops: CDR1 SEHNR, CDR2 FQNEAQ (reference sequence). This CDR3 contains 19 residues. The CDR3 loop reads CASEVGGGVRPRGTDTQYF. CDR3 sequence (DNA): TGTGCCAGCGAAGTAGGGGGCGGGGTGAGACCTCGCGGCACAGATACGCAGTATTTT.

The chain has TRBV28 and TRBJ2-3; D remains ambiguous. This CDR3 is built from 16 residues. The germline V gene has CDR1 MDHEN and CDR2 SYDVKM. Trimming removed 7 bases from V and 3 bases from J, with 20 bases in between. This CDR3 is CASKFGSEESTDTQYF. CDR3 nucleotides: TGTGCCAGCAAGTTTGGGTCAGAGGAATCGACAGATACGCAGTATTTT.